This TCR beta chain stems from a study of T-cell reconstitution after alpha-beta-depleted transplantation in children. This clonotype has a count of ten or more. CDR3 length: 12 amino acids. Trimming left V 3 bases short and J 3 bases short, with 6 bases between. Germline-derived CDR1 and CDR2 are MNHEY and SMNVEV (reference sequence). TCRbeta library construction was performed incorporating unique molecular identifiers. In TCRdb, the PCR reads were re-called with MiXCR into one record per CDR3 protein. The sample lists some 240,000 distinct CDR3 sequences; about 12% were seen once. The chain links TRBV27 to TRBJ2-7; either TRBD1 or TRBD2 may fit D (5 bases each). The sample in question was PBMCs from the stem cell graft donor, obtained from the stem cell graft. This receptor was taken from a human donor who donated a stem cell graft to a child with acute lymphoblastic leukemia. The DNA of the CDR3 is TGTGCCAGCAGTTTTGGGGGCTACGAGCAGTACTTC. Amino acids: CASSFGGYEQYF.